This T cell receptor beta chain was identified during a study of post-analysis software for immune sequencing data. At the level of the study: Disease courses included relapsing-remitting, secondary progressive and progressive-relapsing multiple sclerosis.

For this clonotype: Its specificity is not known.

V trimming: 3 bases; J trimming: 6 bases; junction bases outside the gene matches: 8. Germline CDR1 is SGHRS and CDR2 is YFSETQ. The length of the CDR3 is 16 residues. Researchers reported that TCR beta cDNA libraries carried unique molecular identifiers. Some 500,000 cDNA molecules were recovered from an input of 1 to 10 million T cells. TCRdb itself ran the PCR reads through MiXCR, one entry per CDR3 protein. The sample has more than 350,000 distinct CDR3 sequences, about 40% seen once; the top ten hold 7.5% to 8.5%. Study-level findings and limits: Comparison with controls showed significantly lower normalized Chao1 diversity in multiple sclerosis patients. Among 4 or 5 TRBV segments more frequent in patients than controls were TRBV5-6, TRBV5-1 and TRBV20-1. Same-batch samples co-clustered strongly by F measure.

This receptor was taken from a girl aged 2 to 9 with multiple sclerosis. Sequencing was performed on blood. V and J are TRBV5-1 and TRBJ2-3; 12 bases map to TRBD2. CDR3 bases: TGCGCCAGCAGCTCCCTACTAGCGGGGGGCGGGGATACGCAGTATTTT. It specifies CASSSLLAGGGDTQYF.